Listed below are T cell receptor beta chains from one sample, sequenced in a study of blood T cell repertoires in COVID-19. Generated by immunoSEQ multiplex PCR, the TCRdb table keeps only in-frame clones and is missing some. The sample carries 120,000 or so clones, about 86% recorded once. Sequenced: peripheral blood. These receptors all come from a man at least 80 years old with active or convalescent COVID-19. CDR3s include the opening cysteine and the closing phenylalanine or tryptophan. A D gene is named only where the DNA matches it firmly. For some rows the clone size is stated as once, few or many, or as a class when expanded; others skip it.

j_call: TRBJ2-1
clone_size: .
d_call: .
v_call: TRBV11-3
cdr3_nt: TGTGCCAGCAGCAAGCTCCGCGGTTTAGGATCCGACAATGAGCAGTTCTTC
cdr3_aa: CASSKLRGLGSDNEQFF

j_call: TRBJ2-3
clone_size: .
d_call: TRBD2
v_call: TRBV6-2/TRBV6-3
cdr3_nt: TGTGCCAGCAGTAGAGGACTAGCGGGGGATTCTGATACGCAGTATTTT
cdr3_aa: CASSRGLAGDSDTQYF

j_call: TRBJ2-5
clone_size: .
d_call: TRBD2
v_call: TRBV25-1
cdr3_nt: TGTGCCAGCAGTGAAATGGCGGGGGTTGGGGAGACCCAGTACTTC
cdr3_aa: CASSEMAGVGETQYF

j_call: TRBJ2-5
clone_size: .
d_call: TRBD2
v_call: TRBV7-2
cdr3_nt: TGTGCCAGCAGCCTGGGACTAGCGGGGGGGTTGGAGACCCAGTACTTC
cdr3_aa: CASSLGLAGGLETQYF

j_call: TRBJ1-2
clone_size: .
d_call: .
v_call: TRBV19
cdr3_nt: TGTGCCAGTAGTATAGGTTCACCCGGAGGCCTCTATGGCTACACCTTC
cdr3_aa: CASSIGSPGGLYGYTF

j_call: TRBJ1-6
clone_size: .
d_call: TRBD1
v_call: TRBV27
cdr3_nt: TGTGCCAGCAGTTCCGGGACAGGGGTACCACCCCTCCACTTT
cdr3_aa: CASSSGTGVPPLHF

j_call: TRBJ1-6
clone_size: .
d_call: .
v_call: TRBV5-5
cdr3_nt: TGTGCCAGCAGCCTTCGGGGGACGAGCTCCTATAATTCACCCCTCCACTTT
cdr3_aa: CASSLRGTSSYNSPLHF

j_call: TRBJ1-2
clone_size: .
d_call: .
v_call: TRBV5-1
cdr3_nt: TGCGCCAGCAGCTTTAATGTTGGAGCTACTAACTATGGCTACACCTTC
cdr3_aa: CASSFNVGATNYGYTF

j_call: TRBJ2-5
clone_size: .
d_call: TRBD1
v_call: TRBV7-8
cdr3_nt: TGTGCCAGCAGCCGAGTTGCGACAGGGGCCGCAGAGACCCAGTACTTC
cdr3_aa: CASSRVATGAAETQYF

j_call: TRBJ2-5
clone_size: .
d_call: .
v_call: TRBV7-2
cdr3_nt: TGTGCCAGCAGCCCCGCGGGGACAGCACAAGAGACCCAGTACTTC
cdr3_aa: CASSPAGTAQETQYF

j_call: TRBJ1-5
clone_size: many
d_call: .
v_call: TRBV28
cdr3_nt: TGTGCCAGCAGTTCCGCTACAGGGACGGTCGCGCCCCAGCATTTT
cdr3_aa: CASSSATGTVAPQHF

j_call: TRBJ1-2
clone_size: few
d_call: .
v_call: TRBV29-1
cdr3_nt: TGCAGCGTTGCATTTAACTATGGCTACACCTTC
cdr3_aa: CSVAFNYGYTF

j_call: TRBJ1-3
clone_size: few
d_call: .
v_call: TRBV11-1
cdr3_nt: TGTGCCAGCAGCGCTCAGGGGTCGACTGGAAACACCATATATTTT
cdr3_aa: CASSAQGSTGNTIYF

j_call: TRBJ2-7
clone_size: .
d_call: TRBD2
v_call: TRBV5-1
cdr3_nt: TGCGCCCGCAGCTCCGTGGGGGGGGGTACCTCCTACGAGCAGTACTTC
cdr3_aa: CARSSVGGGTSYEQYF

j_call: TRBJ1-6
clone_size: .
d_call: .
v_call: TRBV6-5
cdr3_nt: TGTGCCAGCACCCCAGGGTCACCCCTCCACTTT
cdr3_aa: CASTPGSPLHF

j_call: TRBJ1-2
clone_size: .
d_call: TRBD1
v_call: TRBV19
cdr3_nt: TGTGCCAGTAGTGTTACCGGGACAGGGAACTATGGCTACACCTTC
cdr3_aa: CASSVTGTGNYGYTF

j_call: TRBJ1-2
clone_size: .
d_call: TRBD1
v_call: TRBV6-1
cdr3_nt: TGTGCCAGCAGTGAAATGGGACAGGGACGCTATGGCTACACCTTC
cdr3_aa: CASSEMGQGRYGYTF

j_call: TRBJ2-2
clone_size: few
d_call: TRBD2
v_call: TRBV7-2
cdr3_nt: TGTGCCAGCACCCCAGCGGGGGGGGAGCTGTTTTTT
cdr3_aa: CASTPAGGELFF

j_call: TRBJ2-4
clone_size: .
d_call: TRBD1
v_call: TRBV15
cdr3_nt: TGTGCCACCAGCAGAGCCGGGGACAGGGGTATGGCCAAAAACATTCAGTACTTC
cdr3_aa: CATSRAGDRGMAKNIQYF

j_call: TRBJ1-4
clone_size: .
d_call: TRBD1
v_call: TRBV7-9
cdr3_nt: TGTGCCAGCAGCTTACCTCTTACAGGGGGCCTTGAAAAACTGTTTTTT
cdr3_aa: CASSLPLTGGLEKLFF

j_call: TRBJ2-3
clone_size: .
d_call: .
v_call: TRBV10-3
cdr3_nt: TGTGCCATCAGTGAGGGCCCGGGGGAAGATACGCAGTATTTT
cdr3_aa: CAISEGPGEDTQYF

j_call: TRBJ2-1
clone_size: .
d_call: TRBD2
v_call: TRBV6-4
cdr3_nt: TGTGCCATCGATAGCGGGAGCTCCTACAATGAGCAGTTCTTC
cdr3_aa: CAIDSGSSYNEQFF

j_call: TRBJ2-1
clone_size: .
d_call: .
v_call: TRBV27
cdr3_nt: TGTGCCAGCAGTTCAGGGGACAATGAGCAGTTCTTC
cdr3_aa: CASSSGDNEQFF

j_call: TRBJ2-7
clone_size: .
d_call: TRBD2
v_call: TRBV7-9
cdr3_nt: TGTGCCAGCAGCTCGTCGGGACTAGCGGGGGCCCGACTTCAAGACGAGCAGTACTTC
cdr3_aa: CASSSSGLAGARLQDEQYF

j_call: TRBJ2-3
clone_size: .
d_call: .
v_call: TRBV24-1
cdr3_nt: TGTGCCACCGGTGACGACAGGTTTAGCACAGATACGCAGTATTTT
cdr3_aa: CATGDDRFSTDTQYF

j_call: TRBJ2-2
clone_size: .
d_call: .
v_call: TRBV5-4
cdr3_nt: TGTGCCAGCAGTTTCCAGGGTAACACCGGGGAGCTGTTTTTT
cdr3_aa: CASSFQGNTGELFF

j_call: TRBJ1-2
clone_size: once
d_call: .
v_call: TRBV29-1
cdr3_nt: TGCAGCGTTGAGATAAGGGGCTATGGCTACACCTTC
cdr3_aa: CSVEIRGYGYTF

j_call: TRBJ2-2
clone_size: .
d_call: .
v_call: TRBV19
cdr3_nt: TGTGCCAGTAGTATTGAACCAGAGAACACCGGGGAGCTGTTTTTT
cdr3_aa: CASSIEPENTGELFF

j_call: TRBJ2-2
clone_size: once
d_call: TRBD1
v_call: TRBV27
cdr3_nt: TGTGCCAGCAGCCGAGGACAGGGGGCATCCGGGGAGCTGTTTTTT
cdr3_aa: CASSRGQGASGELFF

j_call: TRBJ1-1
clone_size: .
d_call: .
v_call: TRBV10-3
cdr3_nt: TGTGCCATCAGGAGGACAGAAGGCACTGAAGCTTTCTTT
cdr3_aa: CAIRRTEGTEAFF

j_call: TRBJ1-1
clone_size: .
d_call: TRBD1
v_call: TRBV5-4
cdr3_nt: TGTGCCAGCAGCCCGGAACAGGGGGCGTACACTGAAGCTTTCTTT
cdr3_aa: CASSPEQGAYTEAFF

j_call: TRBJ2-2
clone_size: .
d_call: .
v_call: TRBV7-3
cdr3_nt: TGTGCCAGCAGCATCAGAAACACCGGGGAGCTGTTTTTT
cdr3_aa: CASSIRNTGELFF

j_call: TRBJ2-7
clone_size: .
d_call: .
v_call: TRBV7-2
cdr3_nt: TGTGCCAGCAGGCGGCCCGGGGGTGCCTACGAGCAGTACTTC
cdr3_aa: CASRRPGGAYEQYF